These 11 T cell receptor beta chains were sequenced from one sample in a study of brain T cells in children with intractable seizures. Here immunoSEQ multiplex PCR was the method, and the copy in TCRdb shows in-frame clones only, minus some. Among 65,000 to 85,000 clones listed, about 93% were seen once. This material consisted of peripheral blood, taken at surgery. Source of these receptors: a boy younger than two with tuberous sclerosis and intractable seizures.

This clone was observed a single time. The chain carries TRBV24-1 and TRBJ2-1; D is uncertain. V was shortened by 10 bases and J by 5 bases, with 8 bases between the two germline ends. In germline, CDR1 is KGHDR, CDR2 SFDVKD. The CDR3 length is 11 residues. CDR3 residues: CATKEDNEQFF. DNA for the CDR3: TGTGCCACGAAGGAAGACAATGAGCAGTTCTTC.

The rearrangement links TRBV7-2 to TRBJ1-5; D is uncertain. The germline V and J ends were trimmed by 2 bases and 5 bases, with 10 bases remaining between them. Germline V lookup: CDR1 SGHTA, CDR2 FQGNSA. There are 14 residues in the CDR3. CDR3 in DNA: TGTGCCAGCAGCTTAACTGGGCGGGATCAGCCCCAGCATTTT. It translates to CASSLTGRDQPQHF.

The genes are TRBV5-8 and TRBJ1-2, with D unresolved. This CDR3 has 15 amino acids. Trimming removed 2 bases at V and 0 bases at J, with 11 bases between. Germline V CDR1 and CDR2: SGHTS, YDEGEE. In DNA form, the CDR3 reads TGTGCCAGCAGCTTTGACATCTCCCCTAACTATGGCTACACCTTC. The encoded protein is CASSFDISPNYGYTF.

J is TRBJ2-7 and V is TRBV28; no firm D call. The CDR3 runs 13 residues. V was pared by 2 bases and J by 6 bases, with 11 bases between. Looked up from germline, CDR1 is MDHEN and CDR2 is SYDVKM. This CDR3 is CASSLGKNGEQYF. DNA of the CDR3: TGTGCCAGCAGTTTAGGGAAAAATGGCGAGCAGTACTTC. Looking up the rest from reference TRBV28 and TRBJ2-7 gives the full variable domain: DVKVTQSSRYLVKRTGEKVFLECVQDMDHENMFWYRQDPGLGLRLIYFSYDVKMKEKGDIPEGYSVSREKKERFSLILESASTNQTSMYLCASSLGKNGEQYFGPGTRLTVT.

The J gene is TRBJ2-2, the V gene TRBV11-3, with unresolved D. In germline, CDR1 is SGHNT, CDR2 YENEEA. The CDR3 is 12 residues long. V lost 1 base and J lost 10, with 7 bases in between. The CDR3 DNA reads TGTGCCAGCAGCTTAGGACCCTTGGAGCTGTTTTTT. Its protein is CASSLGPLELFF.

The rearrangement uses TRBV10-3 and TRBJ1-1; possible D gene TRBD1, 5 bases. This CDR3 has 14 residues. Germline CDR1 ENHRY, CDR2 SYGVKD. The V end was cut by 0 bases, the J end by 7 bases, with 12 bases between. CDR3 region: CAISESAGYGEAFF. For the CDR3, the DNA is TGTGCCATCAGTGAGTCAGCAGGGTACGGTGAAGCTTTCTTT.

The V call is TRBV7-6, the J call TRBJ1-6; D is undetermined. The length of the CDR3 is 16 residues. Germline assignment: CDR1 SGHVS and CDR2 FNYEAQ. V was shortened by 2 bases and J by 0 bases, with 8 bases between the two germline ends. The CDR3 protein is CASSLTVSSYNSPLHF. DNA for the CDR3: TGTGCCAGCAGCTTAACGGTCAGCTCCTATAATTCACCCCTCCACTTT.

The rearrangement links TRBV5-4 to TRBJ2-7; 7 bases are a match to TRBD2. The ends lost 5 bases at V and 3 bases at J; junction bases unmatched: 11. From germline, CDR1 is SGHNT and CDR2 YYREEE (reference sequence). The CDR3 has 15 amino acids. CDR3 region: CASRIFGAGSYEQYF. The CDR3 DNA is TGTGCCAGCAGAATATTTGGAGCGGGAAGCTACGAGCAGTACTTC.

The chain's CDR3 is CASSVGGPSGNTIYF. The CDR3 region has the DNA TGTGCCAGCAGCGTAGGAGGGCCCTCTGGAAACACCATATATTTT. This rearrangement joins TRBV9 to TRBJ1-3; D not resolved. The CDR3 consists of 15 residues. The germline V gene encodes CDR1 SGDLS and CDR2 YYNGEE. Trimming left V 0 bases short and J 0 bases short, with 7 bases between.

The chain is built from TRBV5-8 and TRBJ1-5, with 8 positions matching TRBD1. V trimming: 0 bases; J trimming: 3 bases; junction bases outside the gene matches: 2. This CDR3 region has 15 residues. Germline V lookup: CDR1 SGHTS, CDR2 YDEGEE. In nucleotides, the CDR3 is TGTGCCAGCAGCTTGGCAGGGGGCTACAATCAGCCCCAGCATTTT. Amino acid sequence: CASSLAGGYNQPQHF.

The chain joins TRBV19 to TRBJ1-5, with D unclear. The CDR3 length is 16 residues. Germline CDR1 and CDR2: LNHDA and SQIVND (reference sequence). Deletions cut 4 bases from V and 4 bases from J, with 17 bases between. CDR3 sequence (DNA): TGTGCCAGTAGTAAGGCTTACCCAACATGGAATCAGCCCCAGCATTTT. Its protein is CASSKAYPTWNQPQHF.